This T cell receptor beta chain was sequenced during a study of cytomegalovirus exposure and HLA in healthy donors. Study results and caveats: The study put some 160 TCR beta chains on its list as cytomegalovirus-associated. In a later analysis, at a false discovery rate of 0.05, fewer than 20,000 TCR beta sequences matched HLA alleles. Fewer N-insertions than the roughly 630-donor mean were reportedly shown by an Asian-associated ancestry cluster in a later analysis. Prior analysis indicated that the majority of TCR beta V segments exhibited productivity approximately 87% or approximately 30% of the time.

Germline lookup yields CDR1 SGHNT and CDR2 YYREEE (reference sequence). V shed 0 bases, J shed 6 bases, and the junction held 6 bases outside the gene matches. The CDR3 covers 15 residues. Both 60 Vbeta primers and 13 Jbeta primers went into the PCR. The data were produced by immunoSEQ multiplex PCR, yet TCRdb's version contains in-frame clones alone and is incomplete. In the table there are about 57,000 clones, 79% of which are singletons. This clone occurred a few times. Its antigen is undetermined. The sequence was collected from a woman in her thirties in good health and CMV-seronegative. This chain uses TRBV5-4 with TRBJ2-1; 7 bases align to TRBD2. The source material was PBMCs. Here the CDR3 reads CASSLEAGVANEQFF. The CDR3 nucleotides read TGTGCCAGCAGCTTGGAGGCGGGGGTCGCCAATGAGCAGTTCTTC. Filled out from reference TRBV5-4 and TRBJ2-1, the complete variable domain reads ETGVTQSPTHLIKTRGQQVTLRCSSQSGHNTVSWYQQALGQGPQFIFQYYREEENGRGNFPPRFSGLQFPNYSSELNVNALELDDSALYLCASSLEAGVANEQFFGPGTRLTVL.